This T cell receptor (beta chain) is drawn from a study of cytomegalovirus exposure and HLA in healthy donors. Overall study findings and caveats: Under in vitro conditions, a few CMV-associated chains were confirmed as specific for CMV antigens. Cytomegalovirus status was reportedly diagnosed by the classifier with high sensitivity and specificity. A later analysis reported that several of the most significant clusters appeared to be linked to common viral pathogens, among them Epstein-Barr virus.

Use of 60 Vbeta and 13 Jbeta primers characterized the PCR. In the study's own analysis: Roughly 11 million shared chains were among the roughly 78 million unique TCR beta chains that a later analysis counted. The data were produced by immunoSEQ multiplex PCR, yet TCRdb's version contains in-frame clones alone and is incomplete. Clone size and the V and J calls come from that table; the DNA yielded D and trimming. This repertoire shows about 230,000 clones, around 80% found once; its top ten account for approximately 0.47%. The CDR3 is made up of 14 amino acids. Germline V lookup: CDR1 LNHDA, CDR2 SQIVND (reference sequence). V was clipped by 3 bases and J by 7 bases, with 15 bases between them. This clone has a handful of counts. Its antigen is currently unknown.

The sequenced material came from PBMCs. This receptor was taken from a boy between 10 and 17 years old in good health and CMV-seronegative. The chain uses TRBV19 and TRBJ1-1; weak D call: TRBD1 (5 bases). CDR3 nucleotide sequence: TGTGCCAGTAGTATGCTCTCGGGGGAAGGTGAAGCTTTCTTT. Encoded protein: CASSMLSGEGEAFF.